The entry that follows covers one TCR beta chain sequence. Clones were sequenced by immunoSEQ multiplex PCR, and TCRdb holds only the in-frame ones, with some missing. The sample carries about 120,000 clones, 89% recorded once. The data derive from a study of control samples from healthy donors and cancer patients. The receptor comes from a man aged 45 to 65 in good health. The sample comprised blood.

CDR3 in DNA: TGTGCCAGCTCACCGATTTCAGGGGGCGCGGACACTGAAGCTTTCTTT. Translation: CASSPISGGADTEAFF. The chain is built from TRBV18 and TRBJ1-1, with TRBD1 identical over 8 bases. V trimming: 3 bases; J trimming: 3 bases; junction bases outside the gene matches: 9. Germline V gene data show CDR1 as KGHSH and CDR2 as LQKENI. This CDR3 region has 16 residues.